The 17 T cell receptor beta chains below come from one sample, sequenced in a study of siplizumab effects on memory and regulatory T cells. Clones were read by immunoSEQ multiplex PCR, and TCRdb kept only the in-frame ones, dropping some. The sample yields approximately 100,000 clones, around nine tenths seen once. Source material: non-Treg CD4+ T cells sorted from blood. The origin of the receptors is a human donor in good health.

CDR3 in amino acids: CASSHKPGLAGATSTEQYF. The CDR3 nucleotides are TGTGCCAGCAGCCATAAACCGGGACTAGCGGGAGCCACTTCGACCGAGCAGTACTTC. The genes are TRBV14 and TRBJ2-7; 14 bases map to TRBD2. The ends lost 3 bases at V and 6 bases at J; junction bases unmatched: 16. The CDR3 has 19 amino acids. Germline CDR1 reads SGHDN; CDR2 reads FVKESK.

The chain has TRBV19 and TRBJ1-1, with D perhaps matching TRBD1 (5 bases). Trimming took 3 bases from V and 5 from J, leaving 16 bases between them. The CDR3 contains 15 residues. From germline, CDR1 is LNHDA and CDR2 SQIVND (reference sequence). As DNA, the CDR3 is TGTGCCAGTAGTATCGGGGTAGGCCGGGGGACTGAAGCTTTCTTT. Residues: CASSIGVGRGTEAFF.

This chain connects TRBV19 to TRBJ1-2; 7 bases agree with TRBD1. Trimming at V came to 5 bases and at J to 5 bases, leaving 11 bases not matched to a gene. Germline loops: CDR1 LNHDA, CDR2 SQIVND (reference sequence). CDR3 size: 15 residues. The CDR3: CASSSRTGDYYGYTF. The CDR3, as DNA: TGTGCCAGTAGTTCCCGGACAGGAGATTATTATGGCTACACCTTC.

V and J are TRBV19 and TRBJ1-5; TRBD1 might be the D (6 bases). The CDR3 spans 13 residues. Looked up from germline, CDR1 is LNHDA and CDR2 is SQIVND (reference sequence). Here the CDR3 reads CSTGLGGNQPQHF. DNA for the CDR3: TGTTCGACAGGTCTGGGGGGCAATCAGCCCCAGCATTTT.

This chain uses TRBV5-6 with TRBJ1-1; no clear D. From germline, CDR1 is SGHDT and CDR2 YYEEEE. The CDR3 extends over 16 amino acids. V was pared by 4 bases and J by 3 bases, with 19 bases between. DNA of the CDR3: TGTGCCAGCAGCCCTCTAGCCGCTGATGGTCACACTGAAGCTTTCTTT. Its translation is CASSPLAADGHTEAFF.

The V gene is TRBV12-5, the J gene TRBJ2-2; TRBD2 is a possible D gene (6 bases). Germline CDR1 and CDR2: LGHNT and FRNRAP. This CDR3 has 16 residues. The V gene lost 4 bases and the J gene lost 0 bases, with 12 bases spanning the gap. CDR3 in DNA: TGTGCTAGTGGTTCAGGAGCGGGTTCGAACACCGGGGAGCTGTTTTTT. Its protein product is CASGSGAGSNTGELFF.

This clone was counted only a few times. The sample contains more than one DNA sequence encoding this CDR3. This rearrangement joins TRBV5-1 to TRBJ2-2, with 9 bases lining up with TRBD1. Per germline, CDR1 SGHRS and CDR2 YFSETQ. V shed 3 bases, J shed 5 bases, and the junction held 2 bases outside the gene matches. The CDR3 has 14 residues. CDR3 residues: CASSSGQGTGELFF. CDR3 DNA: TGCGCCAGCAGCTCTGGACAGGGGACCGGGGAGCTGTTTTTT.

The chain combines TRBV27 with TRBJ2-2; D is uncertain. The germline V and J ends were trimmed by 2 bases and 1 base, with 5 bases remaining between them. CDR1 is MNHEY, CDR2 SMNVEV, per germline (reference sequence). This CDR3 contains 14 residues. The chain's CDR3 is CASSLAVNTGELFF. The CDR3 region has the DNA TGTGCCAGCAGTTTAGCTGTGAACACCGGGGAGCTGTTTTTT.

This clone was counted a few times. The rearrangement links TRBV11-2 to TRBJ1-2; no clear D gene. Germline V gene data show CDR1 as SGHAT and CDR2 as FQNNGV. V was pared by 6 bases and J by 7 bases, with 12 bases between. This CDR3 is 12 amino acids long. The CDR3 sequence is CASSAGTAGYTF. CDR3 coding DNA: TGTGCCAGCAGTGCAGGAACGGCTGGCTACACCTTC.

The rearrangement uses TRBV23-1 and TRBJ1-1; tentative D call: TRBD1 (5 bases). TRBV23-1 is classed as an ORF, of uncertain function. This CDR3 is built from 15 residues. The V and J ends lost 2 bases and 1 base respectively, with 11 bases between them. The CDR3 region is CASSQRDGENTEAFF. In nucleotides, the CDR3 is TGCGCCAGCAGTCAAAGGGACGGAGAGAACACTGAAGCTTTCTTT.

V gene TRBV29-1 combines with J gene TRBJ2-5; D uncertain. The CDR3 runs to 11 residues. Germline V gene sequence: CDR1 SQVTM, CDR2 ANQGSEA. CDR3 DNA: TGCAGTATAGGCCCTCGGGAGACCCAGTACTTC. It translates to CSIGPRETQYF.

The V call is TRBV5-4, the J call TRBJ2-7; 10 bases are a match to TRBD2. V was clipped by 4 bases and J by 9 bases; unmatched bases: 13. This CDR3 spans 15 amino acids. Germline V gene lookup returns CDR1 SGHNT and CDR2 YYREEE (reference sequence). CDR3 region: CASSVPSGSSRAQYF. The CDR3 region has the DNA TGTGCCAGCAGCGTACCTAGCGGGAGCTCCCGGGCGCAGTACTTC.

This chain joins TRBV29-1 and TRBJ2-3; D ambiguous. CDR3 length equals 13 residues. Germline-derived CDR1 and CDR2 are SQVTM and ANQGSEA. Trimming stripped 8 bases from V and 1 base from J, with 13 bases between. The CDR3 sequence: CSTDGQGTDTQYF. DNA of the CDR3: TGCAGCACTGATGGGCAGGGCACAGATACGCAGTATTTT.

The CDR3 is CASGSPGTSGKYF. CDR3 sequence (DNA): TGTGCTAGTGGTTCGCCCGGGACTAGCGGAAAGTACTTC. This chain links TRBV12-5 with TRBJ2-7, with TRBD2 matching 11 bases. From germline, CDR1 is LGHNT and CDR2 FRNRAP. The CDR3 consists of 13 residues. After removal of 4 bases from V and 11 bases from J, the junction contained 7 bases not matched to a gene.

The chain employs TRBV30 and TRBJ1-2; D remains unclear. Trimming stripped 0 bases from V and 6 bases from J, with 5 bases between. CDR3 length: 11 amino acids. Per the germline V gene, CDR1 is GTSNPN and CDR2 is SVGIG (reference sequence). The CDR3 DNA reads TGTGCCTGGAGTGTCCGGAATGGCTACACCTTC. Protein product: CAWSVRNGYTF.

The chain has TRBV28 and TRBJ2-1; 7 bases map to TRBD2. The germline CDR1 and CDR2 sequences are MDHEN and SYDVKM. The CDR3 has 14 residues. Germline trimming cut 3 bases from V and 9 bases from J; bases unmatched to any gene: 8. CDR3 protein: CASSFRTSGREQFF. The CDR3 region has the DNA TGTGCCAGCAGTTTTCGGACTAGTGGTCGTGAGCAGTTCTTC.

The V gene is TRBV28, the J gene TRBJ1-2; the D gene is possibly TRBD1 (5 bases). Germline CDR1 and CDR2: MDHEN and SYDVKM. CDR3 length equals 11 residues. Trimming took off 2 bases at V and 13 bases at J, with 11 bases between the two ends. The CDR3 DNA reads TGTGCCAGCAGTTTAGGGCAGGGAGGCACCTTC. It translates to CASSLGQGGTF.